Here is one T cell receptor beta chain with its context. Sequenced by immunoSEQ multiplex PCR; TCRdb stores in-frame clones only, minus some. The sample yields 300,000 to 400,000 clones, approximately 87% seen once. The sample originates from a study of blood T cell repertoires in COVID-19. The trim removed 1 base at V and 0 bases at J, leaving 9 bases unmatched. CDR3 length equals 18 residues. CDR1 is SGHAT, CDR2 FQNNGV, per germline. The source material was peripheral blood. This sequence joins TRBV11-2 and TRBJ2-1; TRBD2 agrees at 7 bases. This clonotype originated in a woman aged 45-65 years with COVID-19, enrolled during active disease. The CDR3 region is CASSLVRRGRGSYNEQFF. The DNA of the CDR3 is TGTGCCAGCAGCTTAGTTCGTCGCGGGAGAGGCTCCTACAATGAGCAGTTCTTC.